Listed below are T cell receptor beta chains from one sample, sequenced in a study of CXCR3-negative and CXCR3-positive naive CD8 T cells. For each CDR3 protein, TCRdb gives one entry from its re-call of the 5' RACE reads, without DNA. This table holds about 150,000 distinct CDR3 sequences. Source material: naive CXCR3+ CD8+ T cells from blood. Every receptor here comes from a human donor in good health. Some clones in this sample may be carry-over from other donors' samples. Both conserved end residues are part of each CDR3.

J: TRBJ1-3
length: 16
V: TRBV7-9
CDR3: CASSTTQAAGSHTIYF

J: TRBJ2-3
length: 15
V: TRBV7-2
CDR3: CASSLEAGWTGTQYF

J: TRBJ2-3
length: 13
V: TRBV5-1
CDR3: CASSPPSEDTQYF

J: TRBJ2-7
length: 15
V: TRBV29-1
CDR3: CSVVGTGTISYEQYF

J: TRBJ2-7
length: 14
V: TRBV14
CDR3: CASTGTSPPYEQYF

J: TRBJ2-1
length: 13
V: TRBV20-1
CDR3: CSARDLTSLWQFF

J: TRBJ2-1
length: 15
V: TRBV10-3
CDR3: CAISEVGEGGNEQFF

J: TRBJ1-1
length: 19
V: TRBV7-7
CDR3: CASSLAMFLNRGVNTEAFF

J: TRBJ2-7
length: 12
V: TRBV7-9
CDR3: CAGSGSSYEQYF

J: TRBJ2-7
length: 15
V: TRBV4-3
CDR3: CASSQEPDRSYEQYF

J: TRBJ2-3
length: 15
V: TRBV20-1
CDR3: CSARVAGTGVDTQYF

J: TRBJ2-7
length: 15
V: TRBV2
CDR3: CASSGSGITPYEQYF

J: TRBJ2-1
length: 13
V: TRBV6-1
CDR3: CASNGGHYNEQFF

J: TRBJ2-2
length: 13
V: TRBV12-3/TRBV12-4
CDR3: CASRPLLAGELFF

J: TRBJ2-7
length: 14
V: TRBV29-1
CDR3: CSVELAGTTYEQYF

J: TRBJ1-6
length: 12
V: TRBV20-1
CDR3: CSAAGQNSPLHF

J: TRBJ1-4
length: 18
V: TRBV28
CDR3: CASSLGRGTPEANEKLFF

J: TRBJ2-6
length: 16
V: TRBV4-1
CDR3: CASSQESGSGANVLTF

J: TRBJ2-1
length: 14
V: TRBV6-2/TRBV6-3
CDR3: CDTTGYSGFNEQFF

J: TRBJ2-5
length: 16
V: TRBV3-1
CDR3: CASSLPGLAEQETQYF

J: TRBJ2-1
length: 16
V: TRBV5-1
CDR3: CASMVSGQSSYNEQFF

J: TRBJ2-1
length: 14
V: TRBV7-2
CDR3: CASSLEAAYNEQFF

J: TRBJ2-7
length: 15
V: TRBV2
CDR3: CASSGTSGRAYEQYF

J: TRBJ1-6
length: 15
V: TRBV2
CDR3: CASNEGWQWDSPLHF

J: TRBJ1-2
length: 17
V: TRBV29-1
CDR3: CSYRSGERKKANYGYTF

J: TRBJ1-5
length: 16
V: TRBV20-1
CDR3: CSARDRGFAGNQPQHF

J: TRBJ2-5
length: 16
V: TRBV21-1
CDR3: CASSKEPSGEQETQYF

J: TRBJ1-1
length: 16
V: TRBV9
CDR3: CASSVASGHLNTEAFF

J: TRBJ2-7
length: 16
V: TRBV5-5
CDR3: CASSLASGTGYYEQYF

J: TRBJ2-3
length: 11
V: TRBV20-1
CDR3: CSAPPTDTQYF

J: TRBJ2-7
length: 14
V: TRBV20-1
CDR3: CSARSPQRSYEQYF

J: TRBJ1-1
length: 12
V: TRBV6-5
CDR3: CATRDMNTEAFF

J: TRBJ2-1
length: 15
V: TRBV7-2
CDR3: CASSPRRAPYNEQFF

J: TRBJ2-2
length: 14
V: TRBV29-1
CDR3: CSVVRQGSTGELFF

J: TRBJ2-5
length: 12
V: TRBV3-1
CDR3: CASSHLRETQYF

J: TRBJ1-2
length: 14
V: TRBV7-9
CDR3: CASSLAAGDYGYTF

J: TRBJ2-2
length: 12
V: TRBV12-3/TRBV12-4
CDR3: CASNRGTGELFF

J: TRBJ2-3
length: 16
V: TRBV28
CDR3: CASSPLDPGSTDTQYF

J: TRBJ2-1
length: 13
V: TRBV11-2
CDR3: CASSFTQYNEQFF

J: TRBJ2-7
length: 14
V: TRBV28
CDR3: CASTSAGGLYEQYF

J: TRBJ2-3
length: 19
V: TRBV28
CDR3: CASSFARVSAEGSTDTQYF

J: TRBJ2-7
length: 13
V: TRBV29-1
CDR3: CSAGGGSSYEQYF

J: TRBJ2-5
length: 15
V: TRBV7-9
CDR3: CASRSSTGTVGTQYF

J: TRBJ1-1
length: 15
V: TRBV10-3
CDR3: CAMMTTDSMNTEAFF

J: TRBJ2-3
length: 12
V: TRBV10-2
CDR3: CASSRTSDTQYF

J: TRBJ1-1
length: 12
V: TRBV20-1
CDR3: CSASLGDTEAFF

J: TRBJ1-2
length: 15
V: TRBV4-1
CDR3: CASSQGPLSLYGYTF

J: TRBJ1-6
length: 16
V: TRBV6-5
CDR3: CASSWNVGPYNSPLHF

J: TRBJ1-4
length: 12
V: TRBV7-9
CDR3: CASSLSSEKLFF

J: TRBJ2-1
length: 14
V: TRBV27
CDR3: CASSSAGVNNEQFF

J: TRBJ1-6
length: 16
V: TRBV12-3/TRBV12-4
CDR3: CASSLARGRGLSPLHF

J: TRBJ2-3
length: 14
V: TRBV5-1
CDR3: CASSLVQGTDTQYF